This T cell receptor beta chain was documented in a study of response to subunit inactivated influenza vaccine. TCRdb re-called the RT-PCR reads through MiXCR, storing one row per CDR3 protein. There are some 180,000 distinct CDR3 sequences in the sample; around 9% occur only once, and 11% lies in the top ten. The CDR3 has 13 residues. Trimming at V came to 5 bases and at J to 2 bases, leaving 3 bases not matched to a gene. Germline loops: CDR1 DFQATT, CDR2 SNEGSKA (reference sequence). This clonotype was seen only a few times. This TCR was recovered from a man aged 50 to 59 who received an inactivated influenza vaccine. V gene TRBV20-1 combines with J gene TRBJ2-7; 10 bases match TRBD2. The sequenced sample was non-naive T cells sorted from PBMCs, obtained on the day of vaccination. The DNA of the CDR3 is TGCAGTGCTTACAGCGGGAGGGCCTACGAGCAGTACTTC. Translation: CSAYSGRAYEQYF.